This T cell receptor (beta chain) is from a study of shared clonotypes between healthy human individuals (dated by TCRdb to 2020 to 2021). General notes on the study: A couple of women and a few men aged 18 to 49 years were included in the cohort. To increase sequencing depth and limit assay-specific biases, different laboratories used diverse techniques to prepare libraries and sequence TCR repertoires. Between about 0.94 and 8.9 billion PBMCs per donor were obtained by leukapheresis. Per donor, three plates each were used for CD4 naive and CD4 memory, two for CD8 naive, and one for CD8 memory. To estimate repertoire size and how much clonotype sharing occurs between individuals, the study deeply sequenced the blood TCR repertoires of five or six healthy adults. Results and caveats for the whole study, not just this receptor: Because the study included only a small number of donors, the genetic and exposure-history diversity represented was limited. Higher generation probabilities were observed for clonotypes shared by all four sorted-subset donors than for non-shared clonotypes. Estimated clonotype richness was generally larger for naive than for memory subsets. Pairwise subsampling indicated that sequencing depth was expected to affect the degree of clonotype sharing among donors. Even with the large sequencing depth, rarefaction of the sorted-subset datasets indicated that sequencing was incomplete. Sharing across a few donors was observed for around 4.8% of naive CD4, under 4% of naive CD8, 2% to 2.5% of memory CD4, and roughly 0.4% of memory CD8 clonotypes. Sampling was restricted to blood, and TCR repertoires in tissue are likely to differ from TCR repertoires in blood.

With respect to this clone: This receptor's antigen is unknown. The record has no base qualities; no much larger clone is one base away.

Using the deep immunoSEQ assay, multiplex PCR amplified TCR CDR3 regions from genomic DNA. For each cell subset, the extracted genomic DNA was distributed evenly across all wells of several immunoSEQ 96-well plates, and each plate served as one replicate. For sorted subsets, about 220 ng of genomic DNA, equivalent to 25,000 to 35,000 T cell genomes, went into each replicate PCR. Purified libraries were measured with a Qubit 3.0 fluorometer, size-checked on a Bioanalyzer 2100, and measured again with the KAPA Library Quantification kit. Every immunoSEQ 96-well plate was sequenced on a dedicated single-read 150-cycle Illumina NextSeq 550 flow cell. On the study's bioinformatics: Because the immunoSEQ output held only junctional sequences and lacked quality scores, the filtering could not match the filtering applied to full-length reads. Sequences were annotated with PyIR, a Python wrapper for IgBLAST v1.9, and V/J genes and CDR3 were assigned using IMGT germline references. Reads were filtered out if the reads had weak V/J assignments (E-value above 1e-6), no CDR3, stop codons, out-of-frame junctions, or ambiguous translated residues. A V3J clonotype was defined by an identical inferred V gene, J gene, and CDR3 amino acid sequence. Percentage overlap between repertoires was calculated by dividing the number of shared unique clonotypes by the size of the smaller repertoire. Richness of each repertoire was evaluated using RTK rarefaction, the Chao1 estimator, and Recon v2.1 estimates of unobserved clonotypes. Generation probabilities for all TCRbeta clonotypes obtained by the gDNA method from four donors were computed using OLGA. Entries here come from immuneACCESS through TCRdb and include only in-frame sequences with V and J called. Some clones fail to appear in such tables; in the studies checked, an unresolved V gene covers under half of the shortfall, and the cause of the remainder is unknown. V, J and clone size derive from that table, while D and trimming were established from the DNA sequence. The sample table holds 1,400,000 or so clones, of which just under 99% were seen once. The top ten constitute roughly 0.36% of the sample.

Trimming removed 5 bases from V and 6 bases from J; the gene matches leave 7 bases unexplained. For CDR1 and CDR2, the germline V gene lists SGHVS and FQNEAQ. There are 15 amino acids in the CDR3, from cysteine to phenylalanine inclusive. Of all the DNA, just the CDR3 is kept, 45 bases in frame from base 1. The donors were healthy, HIV-negative adults with no recently reported acute infections or vaccinations. Every donor was a Caucasian adult living in Nashville, Tennessee, USA. CD4+ T cells were enriched by magnetic negative selection; naive cells were then positively selected on CD45RA, and the negative fraction formed the memory subset. After blood collection by leukapheresis, PBMCs were isolated using Ficoll-Histopaque density gradient centrifugation and then cryopreserved in the vapor phase of liquid nitrogen. Analytical flow cytometry was used to check the purity and quantity of every magnetically sorted T cell population. Each sorted fraction had its genomic DNA isolated and then quantified by UV absorbance on a Nanodrop 2000c.

The chain is made from TRBV7-8 and TRBJ2-1; 10 nucleotides in the junction match TRBD1. This TCR was recovered from a man aged 25-45 years in good health. The sequenced material came from naive CD4+ T cells sorted from blood. This specimen's cell subset or site label, interpreted: CD45RA+ positively selected. CDR3 region: CASSPGTGVGNEQFF. At the DNA level, the sequence is TGTGCCAGCAGCCCCGGGACAGGGGTTGGCAATGAGCAGTTCTTC. Reference TRBV7-8 and TRBJ2-1 proteins supply the regions before and after the CDR3; the full variable domain is: GAGVSQSPRYKVAKRGQDVALRCDPISGHVSLFWYQQALGQGPEFLTYFQNEAQLDKSGLPSDRFFAERPEGSVSTLKIQRTQQEDSAVYLCASSPGTGVGNEQFFGPGTRLTVL.